Given below is one T cell receptor beta chain in context. The antigen is undetermined. This specimen belongs to a study of T cells in Graves' hyperthyroidism and ophthalmopathy. Study-level information: Peripheral blood was taken when the disease was first diagnosed, before any treatment began.

Graves' hyperthyroidism showing no ophthalmopathy progression within 18 months was considered stable. Each diagnosis was grounded in clinical symptoms, serum thyroxine and TRAb, thyroid ultrasound, and orbital computed tomography. The TCR beta CDR3 regions underwent amplification using RNA transcripts as the source. First-round RT-PCR of the TCR CDR3 relied on the HTBI primer set. TCRdb redid the calling of the multiplex PCR reads with MiXCR, one entry per CDR3 protein. The sample includes roughly 720,000 distinct CDR3 sequences, approximately 15% of them seen just once. CDR1 and CDR2 from the germline V gene are SGDLS and YYNGEE. V lost 5 bases and J lost 4; bases outside the gene matches: 5. The CDR3 length is 14 residues. General study results and limits: Researchers report that a 13 V-J model separated ophthalmopathy from stable hyperthyroidism.

This rearrangement joins TRBV9 to TRBJ2-3; TRBD2 matches at 9 bases. Sequenced: blood. This clonotype was sampled from a man over 45 with Graves' hyperthyroidism. CDR3 in DNA: TGTGCCAGCAGTAGCGGGAGCGGGGCAGATACGCAGTATTTT. Encoded protein: CASSSGSGADTQYF.